This T cell receptor beta chain was sequenced during a study of blood T cell repertoires in COVID-19. Study-wide context: Acute-phase and convalescent COVID-19 samples originated in the United States, Italy and Spain. The cDNA or gDNA used as material had been derived from T cells, B-cell-depleted T cells, or PBMCs.

Germline CDR1 and CDR2: LNHDA and SQIVND (reference sequence). The trim removed 9 bases at V and 6 bases at J, leaving 6 bases unmatched. The CDR3 has 13 amino acids. Original processing methods: Using reference gene primer amplification, nucleated cell counts were estimated. The method was immunoSEQ multiplex PCR; TCRdb's version includes in-frame clones alone and lacks a portion of them. The V and J calls and clone size are taken from that table; D and trimming were inferred from the DNA. Seen here are roughly 150,000 clones, about 83% observed once, and the top ten hold about an eighth. In its sample, this clone was seen a few times.

This clonotype was obtained from a man aged 65 to 79 who had recovered from COVID-19. This sequence joins TRBV19 and TRBJ2-1, with 9 bases aligning to TRBD2. Sequenced material: peripheral blood. The CDR3 spells CASSGLARNEQFF. The CDR3 DNA is TGTGCCAGCAGCGGACTAGCGCGCAATGAGCAGTTCTTC.